The rows below give T cell receptor beta chains drawn from one sample of a study of shared clonotypes between healthy human individuals. Sequencing used immunoSEQ multiplex PCR; TCRdb keeps in-frame clones, though not all of them. The sample carries 550,000 to 850,000 clones, over 60% recorded once. The sequenced sample was memory CD4+ T cells sorted from blood. The receptor set was obtained from a woman aged 25 to 39 in good health. The CDR3 runs from the conserved cysteine through the conserved F or W. A D gene is named only where the DNA matches it firmly. Clone size, where shown, is once, few, many, or a class for clones that have expanded.

>NA|13|TRBD2|TRBV6-6|TRBJ2-1
TGTGCCAGCAGTCCTACCGGGGGGGATGAGCAGTTCTTC
CASSPTGGDEQFF
>NA|18|TRBD1|TRBV5-1|TRBJ2-6
TGCGCCAGCAGCTTGGGGGGACAGGAAAGCTCTGGGGCCAACGTCCTGACTTTC
CASSLGGQESSGANVLTF
>few|16|TRBD1|TRBV29-1|TRBJ2-2
TGCAGCGTTGGTAAATTGGGACAGGGGAAAACCGGGGAGCTGTTTTTT
CSVGKLGQGKTGELFF
>NA|15|TRBD1|TRBV28|TRBJ1-5
TGTGCCAGCAACCCGATCGACAGGGACAATCAGCCCCAGCATTTT
CASNPIDRDNQPQHF
>NA|13|NA|TRBV11-2|TRBJ2-7
TGTGCCAGCAGTCTAGTTATTGGATACGAGCAGTACTTC
CASSLVIGYEQYF
>few|12|NA|TRBV6-6|TRBJ2-7
TGTGCCAGCAGTTACGACGGCTACGAGCAGTACTTC
CASSYDGYEQYF
>NA|13|NA|TRBV6-9|TRBJ2-1
TGTGCCAGCAGTCGGGACCCCAGCAACGACCCGTTCTTC
CASSRDPSNDPFF
>NA|13|TRBD2|TRBV19|TRBJ2-7
TGTGCCACAAGGACTAGCGGGACCCACGAGCAGTACTTC
CATRTSGTHEQYF
>NA|14|NA|TRBV11-2|TRBJ2-4
TGTGCCAGCAGCTTTCTGATTTCCAAAAACATTCAGTACTTC
CASSFLISKNIQYF
>NA|15|TRBD2|TRBV5-1|TRBJ2-3
TGCGCCAGCAGCTTGACTAGCGGAGGGGGGGATACGCAGTATTTT
CASSLTSGGGDTQYF
>NA|14|NA|TRBV28|TRBJ2-7
TGTGCCAGCAGTCGATTTGTGAACTCCTACGAGCAGTACTTC
CASSRFVNSYEQYF
>few|15|TRBD1|TRBV30|TRBJ1-6
TGTGCCTGGAGTGTACGGGGACAGGGGGATTCACCCCTCCACTTT
CAWSVRGQGDSPLHF
>NA|16|NA|TRBV5-1|TRBJ2-3
TGCGCCAGCAGTCTCCACGGACGTCAGAGCACAGATACGCAGTATTTT
CASSLHGRQSTDTQYF
>NA|13|NA|TRBV27|TRBJ1-1
TGTGCCAGCAGTTTTCAGGGGCGGACTGAAGCTTTCTTT
CASSFQGRTEAFF
>NA|15|TRBD1|TRBV18|TRBJ1-5
TGTGCCAGCTCAACGACAGGGGGAAGCGGTCAGCCCCAGCATTTT
CASSTTGGSGQPQHF
>NA|16|TRBD1|TRBV19|TRBJ1-2
TGTGCCAGTAGCACGTTTCCGGGACAGGCGAACTATGGCTACACCTTC
CASSTFPGQANYGYTF
>NA|14|TRBD1|TRBV19|TRBJ1-1
TGTGCCAGTAGGAACGGACAGGACTACACTGAAGCTTTCTTT
CASRNGQDYTEAFF
>NA|13|NA|TRBV28|TRBJ2-1
TGTGCCAGCATCACAATCGGCCGGAATGAGCAGTTCTTC
CASITIGRNEQFF
>NA|12|TRBD1|TRBV29-1|TRBJ2-5
TGCAGCATCCGACAGGGGGCAGAGACCCAGTACTTC
CSIRQGAETQYF
>few|18|NA|TRBV11-2|TRBJ2-7
TGTGCCAGCAGCTTAGAGAAGCGTCTCGGGACTGAATCGCGCGAGCAGTACTTC
CASSLEKRLGTESREQYF
>NA|17|TRBD1|TRBV4-1|TRBJ2-7
TGCGCCAGCAGCCAAGAAGAGGTAGGGACAGGGACGGACGAGCAGTACTTC
CASSQEEVGTGTDEQYF
>few|17|NA|TRBV5-1|TRBJ1-3
TGCGCCAGCAGCCCGCCTTCGGGCGCTGGCTCTGGAAACACCATATATTTT
CASSPPSGAGSGNTIYF
>NA|13|NA|TRBV29-1|TRBJ1-1
TGCAGCGTTCGTGAACCGAGTAACACTGAAGCTTTCTTT
CSVREPSNTEAFF
>NA|18|TRBD2|TRBV7-8|TRBJ2-2
TGTGCCAGCAGCTTAGGTCGAGCGGGAGGGCCGAACACCGGGGAGCTGTTTTTT
CASSLGRAGGPNTGELFF
>NA|18|TRBD1|TRBV27|TRBJ1-5
TGTGCCAGCAGAGAGGGTCCGGGGGGACAGGGATCACATCAGCCCCAGCATTTT
CASREGPGGQGSHQPQHF
>NA|15|NA|TRBV5-1|TRBJ2-1
TGCGCCAGCAGCTGGGTAGCGGATTCCTACAATGAGCAGTTCTTC
CASSWVADSYNEQFF
>NA|14|TRBD1|TRBV6-6|TRBJ1-5
TGTGCCAGCGCTTCTCCAGGGGGAGTTCAGCCCCAGCATTTT
CASASPGGVQPQHF
>NA|16|TRBD1|TRBV9|TRBJ2-7
TGTGCCAGCAGCGTAGAGGCCAGGACAGGGTTGCACGAGCAGTACTTC
CASSVEARTGLHEQYF
>NA|14|TRBD1|TRBV28|TRBJ2-7
TGTGCCTGCCGATGGGGGACAGGGGGAAACGAGCAGTACTTC
CACRWGTGGNEQYF
>NA|14|NA|TRBV2|TRBJ2-5
TGTGCCAGCAGTGAAAATTCAGGGGACGAGACCCAGTACTTC
CASSENSGDETQYF
>few|15|NA|TRBV27|TRBJ1-1
TGTGCCAGCACGCCCCGCCGGCAGACGAACACTGAAGCTTTCTTT
CASTPRRQTNTEAFF
>NA|12|NA|TRBV29-1|TRBJ2-7
TGCAGCGTCGCCGACACCGACTACGAGCAGTACTTC
CSVADTDYEQYF
>NA|15|NA|TRBV28|TRBJ2-7
TGTGCCAGCAGCCCCGCGGCCAGGGTAATACACGAGCAGTACTTC
CASSPAARVIHEQYF
>NA|15|TRBD2|TRBV7-2|TRBJ2-1
TGTGCCAGCAGCTTAGGGGGCGGGAGGTACAATGAGCAGTTCTTC
CASSLGGGRYNEQFF
>once|13|NA|TRBV29-1|TRBJ1-2
TGCAGCGTTGAAGATGGTCAGCACTATGGCTACACCTTC
CSVEDGQHYGYTF
>NA|15|NA|TRBV7-6|TRBJ2-7
TGTGCCAGCAGCTTAGTGCAGGCACCAGCAGGCGAGCAGTACTTC
CASSLVQAPAGEQYF
>NA|16|NA|TRBV5-1|TRBJ1-1
TGCGCCAGCAGCTTGATGGCAGGTTTGTTGAACACTGAAGCTTTCTTT
CASSLMAGLLNTEAFF
>NA|12|NA|TRBV30|TRBJ1-2
TGTGCCTGGAGGGGCCGAGGTTTCGGCTACACCTTC
CAWRGRGFGYTF
>few|13|NA|TRBV15|TRBJ2-1
TGTGCCACCAGCCGGGGGGCGGGTAATGAGCAGTTCTTC
CATSRGAGNEQFF
>NA|16|TRBD2|TRBV11-2|TRBJ2-7
TGTGCCAGCAGCTTCTTAGCGGGAGGGCAGACCTACGAGCAGTACTTC
CASSFLAGGQTYEQYF
>many|12|NA|TRBV14|TRBJ2-7
TGTGCCAGCAGCCCCCTGGGTTACGAGCAGTACTTC
CASSPLGYEQYF
>few|16|TRBD2|TRBV5-4|TRBJ2-3
TGTGCCAGCAGCTTTCGCCTAGCGGGGAGCACAGATACGCAGTATTTT
CASSFRLAGSTDTQYF
>NA|15|TRBD1|TRBV4-1|TRBJ2-2
TGCGCCAGCAGCCTGGGACAGGGGAGGGCCGGGGAGCTGTTTTTT
CASSLGQGRAGELFF